This entry features one T cell receptor (beta chain) sequence. The data were obtained in a study of OX40 agonist ivuxolimab in advanced cancers. Study at large: Treatment received earlier with anti-PD-1, anti-PD-L1 or anti-CTLA-4 agents was allowed, and less than 45% had some.

The CDR3 has 15 residues. Germline CDR1 is SGHRS and CDR2 is YFSETQ. V dropped 7 bases and J dropped 1 base, with 17 bases sitting between them. Measured with immunoSEQ multiplex PCR; TCRdb has only the in-frame clones, and not every one. The data show tens of thousands of clones, 84% seen once. The J gene is TRBJ1-1, the V gene TRBV5-1; no reliable D call. This TCR was recovered from an adult with an advanced solid tumor such as melanoma, head and neck, liver or kidney cancer. The material was CD4+ or CD8+ T cells sorted from blood, obtained in a trial of the OX40 agonist ivuxolimab. The CDR3 spells CASRRTRVSNTEAFF. The CDR3 DNA follows: TGCGCCAGCCGCCGGACGCGGGTATCGAACACTGAAGCTTTCTTT.